A selection of T cell receptor beta chains follows, all from one sample in a study of T-cell reconstitution after alpha-beta-depleted transplantation in children. TCRdb re-analysed the PCR reads in MiXCR, keeping a single row per CDR3 protein. The table has under 450,000 distinct CDR3 sequences, roughly 17% seen once. Specimen: PBMCs, mostly from graft donor cells, collected 360 days after TCRalphabeta/CD19-depleted stem cell transplant. The receptors come from a boy younger than two who had a stem cell transplant for Wiskott-Aldrich syndrome, so the T cells may come from the graft donor. CDR3s leave out the opening cysteine and the closing phenylalanine or tryptophan. Expanded clones are given a class, and other clones once, few, many or no size at all.

cdr3_aa j_call v_call clone_size
ASSPGTKSHTDTQY TRBJ2-3 TRBV28 NA
ASSVSHGGSRTYEQY TRBJ2-7 TRBV9 few
ASSSAWDVSNQPQH TRBJ1-5 TRBV7-8 many
ASSPPGRGRSRAYEQY TRBJ2-7 TRBV27 NA
ASSLMDREETQY TRBJ2-5 TRBV5-1 few
GSSWGLAGAGEQY TRBJ2-7 TRBV12-3/TRBV12-4 NA
ASSLYNTDTQY TRBJ2-3 TRBV7-9 many
ASSFVQGFLAGANVLT TRBJ2-6 TRBV11-1 NA
ASKMGQGTGELF TRBJ2-2 TRBV27 NA
ASSQGAWQETQY TRBJ2-5 TRBV3-1 NA